This T cell receptor (beta chain) originates from a study of CD8 T cells in ankylosing spondylitis. TCRdb reprocessed the 5' RACE reads with MiXCR, giving one entry per CDR3 protein. Of 150,000 to 200,000 distinct CDR3 sequences in the sample, around 19% are singletons; the top ten hold approximately 7.8%. Whole-study results and caveats: A TCR beta motif made of about eight highly homologous variants seemed typical of ankylosing spondylitis blood. According to the report, clones linked to the disease were significantly enriched in matched synovial fluid samples taken from ankylosing spondylitis patients.

CDR1 and CDR2 from the germline V gene are DFQATT and SNEGSKA (reference sequence). This CDR3 has 18 residues. V dropped 2 bases and J dropped 7; count of bases not matched to a gene: 20. This clonotype was seen many times. Its antigen remains unidentified. This chain connects TRBV20-1 to TRBJ2-4; 7 positions agree with TRBD2. Sample: blood, either unsorted or a sorted T cell fraction (not recorded which). The sequence came from a male donor with ankylosing spondylitis or in good health (not recorded which). CDR3 protein: CSARKTSGSGASVNIQYF. DNA of the CDR3: TGCAGTGCTAGAAAAACGTCGGGAAGCGGGGCGAGTGTGAACATTCAGTACTTC.